This T cell receptor (beta chain) was identified in a study of blood T cell repertoires in COVID-19. Trimming cost V 8 bases and J 3 bases, with 11 bases left between them. The CDR3 is 12 amino acids. CDR1 is WNHNN, CDR2 SYGVQD, per germline (reference sequence). Here immunoSEQ multiplex PCR was the method, and the copy in TCRdb shows in-frame clones only, minus some. Found here are around 280,000 clones, nearly 90% of them singletons; the top ten hold about 1.5%. The rearrangement joins TRBV10-1 to TRBJ2-7, with D tentatively TRBD1 (6 bases). This receptor was taken from a woman in her late teens or twenties with acute COVID-19. Material for sequencing was PBMCs or T cells enriched from blood (not recorded which). Here the CDR3 DNA reads TGCGCCAGCCCGGGACACGACTACGAGCAGTACTTC. As protein: CASPGHDYEQYF.